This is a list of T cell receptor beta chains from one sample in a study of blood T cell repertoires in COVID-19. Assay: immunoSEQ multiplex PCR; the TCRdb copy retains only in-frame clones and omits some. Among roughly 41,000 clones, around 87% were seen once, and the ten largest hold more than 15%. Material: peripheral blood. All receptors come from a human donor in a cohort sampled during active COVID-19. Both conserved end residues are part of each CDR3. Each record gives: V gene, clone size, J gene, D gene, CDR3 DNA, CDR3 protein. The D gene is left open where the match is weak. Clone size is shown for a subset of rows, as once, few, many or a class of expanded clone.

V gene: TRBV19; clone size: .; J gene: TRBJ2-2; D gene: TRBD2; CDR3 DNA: TGTGCCAGTAGTATAGATGACGGGCTAGCGGGAGAGTCGGGGGAGCTGTTTTTT; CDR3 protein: CASSIDDGLAGESGELFF
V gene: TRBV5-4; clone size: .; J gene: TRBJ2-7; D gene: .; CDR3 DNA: TGTGCCAGCAGCTTGCGGGGAGCCCCCTACGAGCAGTACTTC; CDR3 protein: CASSLRGAPYEQYF
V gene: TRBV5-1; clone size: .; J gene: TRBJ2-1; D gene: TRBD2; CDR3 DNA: TGCGCCAGCAGCTTGAATGTGGGAGGGCTATACAATGAGCAGTTCTTC; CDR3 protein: CASSLNVGGLYNEQFF
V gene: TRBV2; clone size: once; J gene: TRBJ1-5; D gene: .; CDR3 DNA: TGTGCCAGCAGTGACAGGGTGAATCAGCCCCAGCATTTT; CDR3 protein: CASSDRVNQPQHF
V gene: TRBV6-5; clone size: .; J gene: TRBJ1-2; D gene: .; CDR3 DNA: TGTGCCAGCAGCTCCCCGGGACAAGGCTATGGCTACACCTTC; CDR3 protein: CASSSPGQGYGYTF
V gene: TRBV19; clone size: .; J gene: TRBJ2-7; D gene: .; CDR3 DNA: TGTGCCAGTAGTGTCCGGTCGGGGAACTACGAGCAGTACTTC; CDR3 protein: CASSVRSGNYEQYF
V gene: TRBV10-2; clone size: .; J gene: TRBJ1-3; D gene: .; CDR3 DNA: TGCGCCAGCGGGGCAGGGCCTGGAAACACCATATATTTT; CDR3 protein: CASGAGPGNTIYF
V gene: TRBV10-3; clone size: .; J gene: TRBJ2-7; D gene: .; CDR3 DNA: TGTGCCATCAGTGAGGCGTACGAGCAGTACTTC; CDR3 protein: CAISEAYEQYF
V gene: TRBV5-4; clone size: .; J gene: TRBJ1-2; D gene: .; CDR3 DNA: TGTGCCAGCAGCCCATCCCGGGACACGGGGTCCTATGGCTACACCTTC; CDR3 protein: CASSPSRDTGSYGYTF
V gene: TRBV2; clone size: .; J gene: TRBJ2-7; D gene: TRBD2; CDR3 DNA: TGTGCCAGCAGGTGGTCGACTAGCGGGAGTAACGAGCAGTACTTC; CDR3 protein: CASRWSTSGSNEQYF
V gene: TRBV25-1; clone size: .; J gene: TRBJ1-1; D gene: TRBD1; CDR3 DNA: TGTGCCAGCAGGGGACAGGGCAACACTGAAGCTTTCTTT; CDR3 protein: CASRGQGNTEAFF
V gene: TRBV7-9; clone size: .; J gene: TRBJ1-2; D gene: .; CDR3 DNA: TGTGCCAGCAGCTCCACAAACTATGGCTACACCTTC; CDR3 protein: CASSSTNYGYTF
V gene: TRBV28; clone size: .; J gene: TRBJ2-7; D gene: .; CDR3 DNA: TGTGCCAGCAGTTTGTGGCGGGTTCGGGCGGGCGAGCAGTACTTC; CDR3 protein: CASSLWRVRAGEQYF
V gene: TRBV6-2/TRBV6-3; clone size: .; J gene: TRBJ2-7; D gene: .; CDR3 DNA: TGTGCCAGCAGTCCCCTTTTGTGGAGGACGTACGAGCAGTACTTC; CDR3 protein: CASSPLLWRTYEQYF
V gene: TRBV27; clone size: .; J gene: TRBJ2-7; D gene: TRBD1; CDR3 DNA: TGTGCCAGCAGTGAGGACAGGTACGAGCAGTACTTC; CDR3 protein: CASSEDRYEQYF
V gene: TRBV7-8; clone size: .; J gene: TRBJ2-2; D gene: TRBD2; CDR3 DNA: TGTGCCAGCAGCCAGACTAGCGTGGACGGGGAGCTGTTTTTT; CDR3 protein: CASSQTSVDGELFF
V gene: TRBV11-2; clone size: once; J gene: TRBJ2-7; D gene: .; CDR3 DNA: TGTGCCAGCAGCTTCCAGGGTTACGAGCAGTACTTC; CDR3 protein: CASSFQGYEQYF
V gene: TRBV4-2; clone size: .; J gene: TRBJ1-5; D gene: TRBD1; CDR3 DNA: TGTGCCAGCAGTTTAGCCAGGGGGCATCAGCCCCAGCATTTT; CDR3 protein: CASSLARGHQPQHF
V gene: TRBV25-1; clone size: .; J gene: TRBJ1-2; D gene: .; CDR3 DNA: TGTGCCAGCAGTGAACCTAGCTATGGCTACACCTTC; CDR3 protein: CASSEPSYGYTF
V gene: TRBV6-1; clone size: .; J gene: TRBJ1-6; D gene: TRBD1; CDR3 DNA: TGTGCCAGCAGTGATAAGGGGGCGCCGAATAATTCACCCCTCCACTTT; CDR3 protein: CASSDKGAPNNSPLHF
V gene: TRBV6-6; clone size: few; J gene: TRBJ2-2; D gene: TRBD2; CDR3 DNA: TGTGCCAGCATCGTAAGCGGGATAGGCGGGGAGCTGTTTTTT; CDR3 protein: CASIVSGIGGELFF
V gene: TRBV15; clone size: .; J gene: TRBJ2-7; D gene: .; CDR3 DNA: TGTGCCACCAGCAGAGATAAGGCGGGATCGAACGAGCAGTACTTC; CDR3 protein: CATSRDKAGSNEQYF
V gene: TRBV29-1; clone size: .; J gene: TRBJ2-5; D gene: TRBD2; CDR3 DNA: TGCAGCGTTGCCTTGCGGGAGGGCCTGGAGACCCAGTACTTC; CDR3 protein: CSVALREGLETQYF
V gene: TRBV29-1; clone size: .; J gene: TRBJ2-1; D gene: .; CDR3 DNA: TGCAGCGTTGAAATCAGCTACAATGAGCAGTTCTTC; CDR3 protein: CSVEISYNEQFF
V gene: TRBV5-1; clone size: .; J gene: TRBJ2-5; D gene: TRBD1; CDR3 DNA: TGCGCCAGCAGCCCCTTTGACAGGGGTTTTTTTGAGACCCAGTACTTC; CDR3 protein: CASSPFDRGFFETQYF
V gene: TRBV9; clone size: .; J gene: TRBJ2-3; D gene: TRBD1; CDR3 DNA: TGTGCCAGCAGCGTTAAGGACAGGGGGCGCTTCGATACGCAGTATTTT; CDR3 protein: CASSVKDRGRFDTQYF
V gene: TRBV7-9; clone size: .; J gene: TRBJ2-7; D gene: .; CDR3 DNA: TGTGCCAGCAGCCCAGGACAGAGGAACTACGAGCAGTACTTC; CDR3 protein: CASSPGQRNYEQYF
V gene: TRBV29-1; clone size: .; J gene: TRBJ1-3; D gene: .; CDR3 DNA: TGCAGCGTTGAGGCGGACTTCACCTCTGGAAACACCATATATTTT; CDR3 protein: CSVEADFTSGNTIYF
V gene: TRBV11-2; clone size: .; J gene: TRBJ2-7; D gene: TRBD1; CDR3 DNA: TGTGCCAGCAGCTATCGGGACAGGCTATACGAGCAGTACTTC; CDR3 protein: CASSYRDRLYEQYF
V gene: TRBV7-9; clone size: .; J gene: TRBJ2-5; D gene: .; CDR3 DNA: TGTGCCAGCAGCTTAGGAGGGCCCAAAGAGACCCAGTACTTC; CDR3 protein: CASSLGGPKETQYF
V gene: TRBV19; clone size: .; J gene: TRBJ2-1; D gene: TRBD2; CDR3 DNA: TGTGCCAGTAGTAAGACTGAGACTAGCCTGCATGAGCAGTTCTTC; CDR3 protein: CASSKTETSLHEQFF
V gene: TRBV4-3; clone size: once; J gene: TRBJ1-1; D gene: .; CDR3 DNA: TGCGCCAGCAGCCAGAGGACAGCAAACACTGAAGCTTTCTTT; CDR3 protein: CASSQRTANTEAFF
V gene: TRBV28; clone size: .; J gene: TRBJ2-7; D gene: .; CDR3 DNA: TGTGCCAGCAGCATATTACAGGGCTACGAGCAGTACTTC; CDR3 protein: CASSILQGYEQYF